One T cell receptor beta chain is described in this entry. Its target is unknown. Time point reported: new active TB diagnosis, blood taken before or within 7 days of starting treatment. The sample comes from a study of T cells in tuberculosis. The protocol was immunoSEQ multiplex PCR, while the TCRdb copy is restricted to in-frame clones and leaves out a portion. In the table there are some 49,000 clones, 90% to 95% of which are singletons. General study findings and limits: GMM-specific TCRs were nearer to active tuberculosis alpha repertoires, suggesting expansion.

Trimming took 1 base from V and 12 from J; bases not matched to a gene: 20. The CDR3 covers 18 residues. Germline CDR1 and CDR2: SGHTS and YDEGEE. The clonotype comes from an adult with tuberculosis. This chain joins TRBV5-8 and TRBJ2-2; TRBD2 agrees at 8 bases. This specimen was PBMCs, taken at tuberculosis diagnosis. The CDR3: CASSLFRSGTSGPGKLFF. As DNA, the CDR3 is TGTGCCAGCAGCTTGTTTAGGTCTGGTACTAGCGGACCGGGGAAGCTGTTTTTT.